This TCR beta chain is from a study of blood T cells in healthy people across ages. As for this clonotype: Its cognate antigen is unknown.

Trimming stripped 10 bases from V and 4 bases from J, with 23 bases between. Germline V gene data show CDR1 as SNHLY and CDR2 as FYNNEI. This CDR3 comprises 15 residues. Points from the study as a whole: Higher diversity and more naive CD4+ cells were features of long-lived donors, compared to aged donors. A strong correlation was found between TCR beta diversity and the percentage of naive T cells.

The second PCR ran roughly 6 to 11 cycles with a sample-barcoded 5' primer and J-beta primers. TCRdb redid the calling of the 5' RACE reads with MiXCR, one entry per CDR3 protein. Seen here are about 540,000 distinct CDR3 sequences, about 24% observed once, and the top ten hold 7.5% to 9%. These sequences were also reported in another study, on T cells of mothers and their children.

V usage is TRBV2 and J usage is TRBJ2-7; perhaps TRBD1 as D (6 bases). Input material: blood. The receptor was isolated from a boy younger than 18 in good health. This CDR3 is CANRDPRYEAYEQYF. CDR3 in DNA: TGTGCCAACAGGGACCCTCGATACGAAGCATACGAGCAGTACTTC.